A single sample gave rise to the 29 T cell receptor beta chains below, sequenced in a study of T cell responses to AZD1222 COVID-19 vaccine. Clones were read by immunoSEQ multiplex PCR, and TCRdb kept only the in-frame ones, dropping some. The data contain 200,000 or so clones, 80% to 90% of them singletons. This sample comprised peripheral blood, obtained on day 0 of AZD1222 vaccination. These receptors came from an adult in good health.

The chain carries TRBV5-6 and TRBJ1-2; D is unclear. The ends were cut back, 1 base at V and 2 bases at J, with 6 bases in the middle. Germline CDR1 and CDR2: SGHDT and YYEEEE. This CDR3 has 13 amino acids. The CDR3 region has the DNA TGTGCCAGCAGCTTGTACCGGAACTATGGCTACACCTTC. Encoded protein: CASSLYRNYGYTF.

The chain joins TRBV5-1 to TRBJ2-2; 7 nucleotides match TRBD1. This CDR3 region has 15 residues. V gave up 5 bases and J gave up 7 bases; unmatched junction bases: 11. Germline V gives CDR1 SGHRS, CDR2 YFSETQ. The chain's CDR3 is CASSRKGGGSGELFF. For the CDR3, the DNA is TGCGCCAGCAGTCGGAAAGGGGGCGGCAGCGGGGAGCTGTTTTTT.

This chain's CDR3 is CASSPRSRDYNSPLHF. The CDR3 DNA reads as TGTGCCAGCAGCCCCCGGTCTCGGGATTATAATTCACCCCTCCACTTT. J is TRBJ1-6 and V is TRBV7-9; D gene unclear. CDR1 is SEHNR and CDR2 is FQNEAQ in the germline V gene (reference sequence). Trimming removed 5 bases from V and 4 bases from J, with 15 bases in between. This CDR3 is 16 amino acids long.

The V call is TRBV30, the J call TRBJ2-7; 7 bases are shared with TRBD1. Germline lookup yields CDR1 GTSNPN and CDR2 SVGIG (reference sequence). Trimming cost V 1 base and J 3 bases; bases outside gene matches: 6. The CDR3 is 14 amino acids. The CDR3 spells CAWSAGTAFYEQYF. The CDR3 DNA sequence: TGTGCCTGGAGTGCCGGGACAGCCTTCTACGAGCAGTACTTC.

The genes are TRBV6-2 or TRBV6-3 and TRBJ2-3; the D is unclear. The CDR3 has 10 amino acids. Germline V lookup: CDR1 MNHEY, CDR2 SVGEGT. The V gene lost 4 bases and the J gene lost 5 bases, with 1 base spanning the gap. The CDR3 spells CASSLDTQYF. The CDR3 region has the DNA TGTGCCAGCAGTTTAGATACGCAGTATTTT.

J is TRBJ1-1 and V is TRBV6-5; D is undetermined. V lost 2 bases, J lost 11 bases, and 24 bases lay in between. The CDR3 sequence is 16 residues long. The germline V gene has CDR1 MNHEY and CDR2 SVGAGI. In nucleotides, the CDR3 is TGTGCCAGCAGTTACGCATCAAAAGGGCGCATATGGTGGGCTTTCTTT. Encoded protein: CASSYASKGRIWWAFF.

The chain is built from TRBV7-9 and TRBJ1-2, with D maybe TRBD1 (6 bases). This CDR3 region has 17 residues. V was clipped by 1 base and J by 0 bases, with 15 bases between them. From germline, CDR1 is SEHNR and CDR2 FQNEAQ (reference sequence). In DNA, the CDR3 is TGTGCCAGCAGCTTAGGGATCTTGACAGGAACTAACTATGGCTACACCTTC. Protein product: CASSLGILTGTNYGYTF.

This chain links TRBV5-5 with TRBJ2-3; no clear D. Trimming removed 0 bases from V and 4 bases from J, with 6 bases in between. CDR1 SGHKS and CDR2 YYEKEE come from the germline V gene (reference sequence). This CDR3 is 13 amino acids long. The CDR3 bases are TGTGCCAGCAGCTTGGGGCGTTCAGATACGCAGTATTTT. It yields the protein CASSLGRSDTQYF.

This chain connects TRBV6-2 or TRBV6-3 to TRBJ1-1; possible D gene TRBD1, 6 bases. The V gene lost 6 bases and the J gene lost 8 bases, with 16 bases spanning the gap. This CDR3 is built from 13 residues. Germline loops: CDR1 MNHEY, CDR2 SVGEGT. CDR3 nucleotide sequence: TGTGCCAGCAGCTCACAGGGAATCACCGAAGCTTTCTTT. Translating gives CASSSQGITEAFF.

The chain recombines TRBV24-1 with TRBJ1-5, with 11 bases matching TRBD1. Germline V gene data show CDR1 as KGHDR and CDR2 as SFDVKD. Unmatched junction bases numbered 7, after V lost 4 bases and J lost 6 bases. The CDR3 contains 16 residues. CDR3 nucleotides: TGTGCCACCAGTGACCCCGGACAGGGGGCGGTTCAGCCCCAGCATTTT. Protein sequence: CATSDPGQGAVQPQHF.

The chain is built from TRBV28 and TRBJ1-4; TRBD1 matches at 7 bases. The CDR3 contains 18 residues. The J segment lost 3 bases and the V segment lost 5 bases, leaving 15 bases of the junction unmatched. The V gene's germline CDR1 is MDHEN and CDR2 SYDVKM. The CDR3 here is CASSPPHLRGLANEKLFF. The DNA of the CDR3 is TGTGCCAGCAGTCCCCCCCACCTAAGGGGGCTGGCTAATGAAAAACTGTTTTTT.

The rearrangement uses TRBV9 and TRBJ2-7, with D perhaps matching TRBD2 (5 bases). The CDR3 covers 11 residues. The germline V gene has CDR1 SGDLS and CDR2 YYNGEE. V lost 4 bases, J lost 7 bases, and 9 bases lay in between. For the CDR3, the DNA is TGTGCCAGCAGCTCCTCGGGGGAGCAGTACTTC. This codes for CASSSSGEQYF.

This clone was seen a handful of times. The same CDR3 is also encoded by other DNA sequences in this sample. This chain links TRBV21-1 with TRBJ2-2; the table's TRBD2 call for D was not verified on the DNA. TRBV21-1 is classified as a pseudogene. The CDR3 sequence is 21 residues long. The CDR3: CASSKGRCGGPNRGYTGELFF. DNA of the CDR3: TGTGCCAGCAGCAAAGGGCGGTGCGGGGGGCCAAATCGGGGCTACACCGGGGAGCTGTTTTTT.

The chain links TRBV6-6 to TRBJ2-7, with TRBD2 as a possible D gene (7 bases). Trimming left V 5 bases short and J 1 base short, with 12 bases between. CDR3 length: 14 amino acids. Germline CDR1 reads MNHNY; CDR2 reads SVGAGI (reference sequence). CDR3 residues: CASSRGGLSYEQYF. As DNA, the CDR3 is TGTGCCAGCAGTAGGGGGGGACTATCCTACGAGCAGTACTTC.

CDR3 nucleotide sequence: TGTGCCAGCAGTTACTCGACCGGCCCGGCCCAGTACTTC. It translates to CASSYSTGPAQYF. The V gene is TRBV6-5, the J gene TRBJ2-5; no firm D call. V was cut by 0 bases and J by 9 bases, with 11 bases left in between. Germline-derived CDR1 and CDR2 are MNHEY and SVGAGI. The CDR3 contains 13 residues.

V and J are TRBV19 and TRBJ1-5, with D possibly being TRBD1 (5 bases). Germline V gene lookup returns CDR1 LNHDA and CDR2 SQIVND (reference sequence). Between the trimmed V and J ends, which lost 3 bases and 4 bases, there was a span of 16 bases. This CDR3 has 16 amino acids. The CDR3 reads CASSMGSQGLNQPQHF. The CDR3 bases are TGTGCCAGTAGTATGGGCTCGCAGGGACTAAATCAGCCCCAGCATTTT.

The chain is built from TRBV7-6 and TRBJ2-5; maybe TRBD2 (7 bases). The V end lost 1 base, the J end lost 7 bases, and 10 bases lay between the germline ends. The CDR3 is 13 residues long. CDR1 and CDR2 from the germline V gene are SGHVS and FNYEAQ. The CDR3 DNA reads TGTGCCAGCAGCTTAGAACGGGGGGCGACCCAGTACTTC. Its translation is CASSLERGATQYF. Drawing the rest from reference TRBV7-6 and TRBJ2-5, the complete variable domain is GAGVSQSPRYKVTKRGQDVALRCDPISGHVSLYWYRQALGQGPEFLTYFNYEAQQDKSGLPNDRFSAERPEGSISTLTIQRTEQRDSAMYRCASSLERGATQYFGPGTRLLVL.

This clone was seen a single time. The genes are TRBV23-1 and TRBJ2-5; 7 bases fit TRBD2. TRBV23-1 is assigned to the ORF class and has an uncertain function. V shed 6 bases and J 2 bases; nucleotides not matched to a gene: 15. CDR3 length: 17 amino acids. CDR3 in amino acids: CASRMVLAKSEQETQYF. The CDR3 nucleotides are TGCGCCAGCAGAATGGTACTAGCGAAGAGTGAGCAAGAGACCCAGTACTTC.

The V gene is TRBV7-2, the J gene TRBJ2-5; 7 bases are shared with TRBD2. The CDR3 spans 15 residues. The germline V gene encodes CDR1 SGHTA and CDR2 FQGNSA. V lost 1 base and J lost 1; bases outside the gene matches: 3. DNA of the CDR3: TGTGCCAGCAGCTTAGGGGGGGGTTTCCAAGAGACCCAGTACTTC. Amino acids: CASSLGGGFQETQYF.

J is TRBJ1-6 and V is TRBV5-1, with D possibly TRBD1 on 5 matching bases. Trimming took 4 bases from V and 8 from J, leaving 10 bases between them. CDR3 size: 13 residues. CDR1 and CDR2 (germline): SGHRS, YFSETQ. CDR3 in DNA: TGCGCCAGCAGCCCCGGACAATATTCACCCCTCCACTTT. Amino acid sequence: CASSPGQYSPLHF. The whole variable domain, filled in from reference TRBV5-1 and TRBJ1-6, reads KAGVTQTPRYLIKTRGQQVTLSCSPISGHRSVSWYQQTPGQGLQFLFEYFSETQRNKGNFPGRFSGRQFSNSRSEMNVSTLELGDSALYLCASSPGQYSPLHFGNGTRLTVT.

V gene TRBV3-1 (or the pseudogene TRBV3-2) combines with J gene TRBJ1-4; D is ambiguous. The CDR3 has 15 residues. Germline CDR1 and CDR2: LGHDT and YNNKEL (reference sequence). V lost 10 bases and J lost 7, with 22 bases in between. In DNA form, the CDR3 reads TGTGCCATCGGGGAGCCGTCCTGGACGGTTGAAAAACTGTTTTTT. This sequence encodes CAIGEPSWTVEKLFF.

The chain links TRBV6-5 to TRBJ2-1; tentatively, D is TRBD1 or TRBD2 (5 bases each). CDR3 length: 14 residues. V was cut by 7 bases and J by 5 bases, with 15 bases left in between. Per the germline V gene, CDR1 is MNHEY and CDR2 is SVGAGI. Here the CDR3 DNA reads TGTGCCAGCAACCCCGGGTGGGGGAACAATGAGCAGTTCTTC. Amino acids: CASNPGWGNNEQFF.

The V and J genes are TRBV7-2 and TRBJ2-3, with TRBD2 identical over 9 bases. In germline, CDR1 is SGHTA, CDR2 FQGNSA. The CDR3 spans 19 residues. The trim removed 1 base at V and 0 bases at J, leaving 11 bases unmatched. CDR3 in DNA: TGTGCCAGCAGCTTAGTTAAAGGCGGGGGGGGCCGGAGCACAGATACGCAGTATTTT. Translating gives CASSLVKGGGGRSTDTQYF.

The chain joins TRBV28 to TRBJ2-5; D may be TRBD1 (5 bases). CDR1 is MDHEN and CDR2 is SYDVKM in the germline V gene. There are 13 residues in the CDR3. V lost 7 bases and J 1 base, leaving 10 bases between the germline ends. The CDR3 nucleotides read TGTGCCAGCACCGACAGCCTCCAAGAGACCCAGTACTTC. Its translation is CASTDSLQETQYF. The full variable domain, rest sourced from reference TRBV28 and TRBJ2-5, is DVKVTQSSRYLVKRTGEKVFLECVQDMDHENMFWYRQDPGLGLRLIYFSYDVKMKEKGDIPEGYSVSREKKERFSLILESASTNQTSMYLCASTDSLQETQYFGPGTRLLVL.

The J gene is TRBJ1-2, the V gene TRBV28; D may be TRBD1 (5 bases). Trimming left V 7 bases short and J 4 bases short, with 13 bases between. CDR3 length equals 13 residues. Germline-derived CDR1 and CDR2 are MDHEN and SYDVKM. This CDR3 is CASTQGQSYGYTF. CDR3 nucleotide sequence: TGTGCCAGCACGCAGGGCCAATCCTATGGCTACACCTTC.

The chain's CDR3 is CASSSNLQGAKDTQYF. CDR3 DNA: TGTGCCAGCAGTTCGAACCTACAGGGGGCGAAAGATACGCAGTATTTT. V gene TRBV28 combines with J gene TRBJ2-3; TRBD1 matches 9 bases. CDR1 and CDR2 from the germline V gene are MDHEN and SYDVKM. V shed 4 bases, J shed 5 bases, and the junction held 10 bases outside the gene matches. This CDR3 comprises 16 residues.

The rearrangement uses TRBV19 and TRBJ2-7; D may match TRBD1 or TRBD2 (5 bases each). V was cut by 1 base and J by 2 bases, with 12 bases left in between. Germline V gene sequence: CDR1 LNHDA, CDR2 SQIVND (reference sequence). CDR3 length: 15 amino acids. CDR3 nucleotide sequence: TGTGCCAGTAGTATAGGGTTAACGGGACCCTACGAGCAGTACTTC. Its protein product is CASSIGLTGPYEQYF.

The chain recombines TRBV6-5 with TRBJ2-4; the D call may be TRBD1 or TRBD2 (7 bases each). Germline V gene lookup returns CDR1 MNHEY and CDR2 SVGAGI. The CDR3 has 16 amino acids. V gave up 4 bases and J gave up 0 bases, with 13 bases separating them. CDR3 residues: CASSSGGDLAKNIQYF. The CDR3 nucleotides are TGTGCCAGCAGTTCAGGGGGGGATCTAGCCAAAAACATTCAGTACTTC.

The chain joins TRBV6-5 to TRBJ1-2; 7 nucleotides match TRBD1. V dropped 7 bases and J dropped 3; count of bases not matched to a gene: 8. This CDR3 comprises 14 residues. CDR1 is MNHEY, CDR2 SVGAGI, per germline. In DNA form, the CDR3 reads TGTGCCAGCACCCCCTCAGGGGGGTACTATGGCTACACCTTC. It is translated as CASTPSGGYYGYTF.